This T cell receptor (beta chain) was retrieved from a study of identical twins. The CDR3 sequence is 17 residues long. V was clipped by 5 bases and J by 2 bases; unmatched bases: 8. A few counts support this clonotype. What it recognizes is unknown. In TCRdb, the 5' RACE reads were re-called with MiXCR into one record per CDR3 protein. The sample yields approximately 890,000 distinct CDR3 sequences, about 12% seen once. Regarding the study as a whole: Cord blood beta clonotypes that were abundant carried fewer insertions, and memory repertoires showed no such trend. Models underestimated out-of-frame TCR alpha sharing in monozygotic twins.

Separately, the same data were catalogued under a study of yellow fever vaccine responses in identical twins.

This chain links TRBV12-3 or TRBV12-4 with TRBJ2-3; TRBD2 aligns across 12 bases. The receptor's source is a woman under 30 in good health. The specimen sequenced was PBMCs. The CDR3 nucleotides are TGTGCCAGCAGTGCGCGGACTAGCGGGGCGGACACAGATACGCAGTATTTT. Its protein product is CASSARTSGADTDTQYF.